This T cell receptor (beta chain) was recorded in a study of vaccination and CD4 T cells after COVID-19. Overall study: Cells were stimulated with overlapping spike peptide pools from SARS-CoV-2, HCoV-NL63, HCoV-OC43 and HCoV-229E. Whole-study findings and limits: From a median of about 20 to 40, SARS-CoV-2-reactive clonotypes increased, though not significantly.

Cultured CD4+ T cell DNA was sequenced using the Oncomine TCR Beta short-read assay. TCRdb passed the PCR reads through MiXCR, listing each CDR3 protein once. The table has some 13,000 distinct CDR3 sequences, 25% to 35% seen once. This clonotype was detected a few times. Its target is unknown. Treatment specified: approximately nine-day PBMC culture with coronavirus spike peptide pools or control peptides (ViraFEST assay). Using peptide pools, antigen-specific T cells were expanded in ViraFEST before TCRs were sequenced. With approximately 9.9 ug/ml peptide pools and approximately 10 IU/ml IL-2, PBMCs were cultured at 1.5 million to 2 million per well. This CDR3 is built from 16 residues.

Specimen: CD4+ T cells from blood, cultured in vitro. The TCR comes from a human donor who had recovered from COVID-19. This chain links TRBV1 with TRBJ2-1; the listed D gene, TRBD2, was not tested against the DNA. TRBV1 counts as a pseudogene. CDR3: CTSSQAVAGPYNEQFF. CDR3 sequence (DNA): TGCACCAGCAGCCAAGCTGTAGCGGGGCCCTACAATGAGCAGTTCTTC.